This TCR beta chain was obtained from a study of T cells after yellow fever vaccination. Study observations and caveats: Some clonotypes were seen in both the CD4 and the CD8 compartments. These made up a small share and likely arose from convergent recombination. The secondary response peaked faster, at day 5 versus 15, but was weaker. At under 98% for CD4 and just over 85% for CD8, most primary-vaccination clones showed up again after the booster.

A 5'RACE template-switching step, the method used to make TCR cDNA, added a universal primer site and UMIs. TCRdb redid the calling of the 5' RACE reads with MiXCR, one entry per CDR3 protein. The profile shows some 600,000 distinct CDR3 sequences, 12% of them singletons. This clonotype was detected ten times or more. Its cognate antigen is unknown. V shed 6 bases and J 0 bases; nucleotides not matched to a gene: 8. There are 16 residues in the CDR3. The chain employs TRBV12-3 or TRBV12-4 and TRBJ1-1; 9 nucleotides agree with TRBD1. The sequence was collected from a man aged 25-45 years who received the YFV17D yellow fever vaccine. The specimen comprised PBMCs, sampled on the day of the yellow fever booster vaccination. The CDR3 reads CASSPGTGSLNTEAFF. CDR3 sequence (DNA): TGTGCCAGCAGCCCTGGGACAGGGAGCTTGAACACTGAAGCTTTCTTT.